The 17 T cell receptor beta chains below come from one sample, sequenced in a study of blood T cell repertoires in COVID-19. Method: immunoSEQ multiplex PCR; TCRdb's copy keeps in-frame clones and lacks some. The data show about 93,000 clones, roughly 90% seen once. Input material: peripheral blood. The receptors stem from a human donor with active COVID-19. The donor label of this sample is uncertain.

The chain couples TRBV7-2 to TRBJ1-3; D might be TRBD1 (5 bases). CDR1 is SGHTA, CDR2 FQGNSA, per germline. Between the trimmed V and J ends, which lost 6 bases and 1 base, there was a span of 13 bases. The CDR3 spans 15 residues. The CDR3 region is CASSHTTGSGNTIYF. Written as DNA, the CDR3 is TGTGCCAGCAGTCATACAACAGGTTCTGGAAACACCATATATTTT.

The CDR3 spells CASTVGLAVSDTQYF. The CDR3 DNA follows: TGTGCCAGCACCGTCGGACTAGCGGTCTCAGATACGCAGTATTTT. The rearrangement uses TRBV7-9 and TRBJ2-3, with 10 bases aligning to TRBD2. The trim removed 7 bases at V and 4 bases at J, leaving 8 bases unmatched. The CDR3 is 15 residues long. Germline CDR1 is SEHNR and CDR2 is FQNEAQ (reference sequence).

The J gene is TRBJ1-2, the V gene TRBV5-1, with 7 bases lining up with TRBD1. This CDR3 is 14 amino acids long. V lost 2 bases, J lost 2 bases, and 3 bases stayed unmatched. Per the germline V gene, CDR1 is SGHRS and CDR2 is YFSETQ. CDR3 coding DNA: TGCGCCAGCAGCTTTGCAGGGGGGAACTATGGCTACACCTTC. Translation: CASSFAGGNYGYTF.

The J gene is TRBJ2-1, the V gene TRBV9; the match to TRBD2 covers 8 bases. This CDR3 contains 19 residues. The germline V gene encodes CDR1 SGDLS and CDR2 YYNGEE. Losses at the gene ends were 0 bases for V and 2 bases for J; bases not matched to a gene: 13. The CDR3 protein is CASSVVPAGARSTYNEQFF. The CDR3 DNA reads TGTGCCAGCAGCGTAGTTCCAGCGGGGGCGCGAAGTACCTACAATGAGCAGTTCTTC.

The chain has TRBV5-1 and TRBJ2-7, with D possibly matching TRBD1 (6 bases). The CDR3 loop spans 15 amino acids. The V and J ends lost 4 bases and 1 base respectively, with 15 bases between them. Germline V lookup: CDR1 SGHRS, CDR2 YFSETQ. This chain's CDR3 is CASSLIQGSSYEQYF. The CDR3, as DNA: TGCGCCAGCAGCCTGATACAGGGATCATCCTACGAGCAGTACTTC.

A single count supports this clone. The gene calls are TRBV19 and TRBJ2-2, with 7 bases identical to TRBD1. Germline loops: CDR1 LNHDA, CDR2 SQIVND (reference sequence). The CDR3 covers 15 residues. The J segment lost 2 bases and the V segment lost 7 bases, leaving 7 bases of the junction unmatched. In DNA form, the CDR3 reads TGTGCCAGTAAGGAGACAGGGCTTAACACCGGGGAGCTGTTTTTT. Its translation: CASKETGLNTGELFF. Drawing the rest from reference TRBV19 and TRBJ2-2, the complete variable domain is DGGITQSPKYLFRKEGQNVTLSCEQNLNHDAMYWYRQDPGQGLRLIYYSQIVNDFQKGDIAEGYSVSREKKESFPLTVTSAQKNPTAFYLCASKETGLNTGELFFGEGSRLTVL.

The rearrangement uses TRBV29-1 and TRBJ2-1; 8 nucleotides agree with TRBD1. This CDR3 has 13 residues. Germline V gene sequence: CDR1 SQVTM, CDR2 ANQGSEA. Trimming at V came to 4 bases and at J to 6 bases, leaving 5 bases not matched to a gene. This CDR3 reads CSVAGQVGNEQFF. The CDR3 nucleotides read TGCAGCGTTGCGGGACAGGTCGGCAATGAGCAGTTCTTC.

This sequence joins TRBV5-1 and TRBJ1-3; TRBD1 matches at 8 bases. Germline assignment: CDR1 SGHRS and CDR2 YFSETQ. J was trimmed by 3 bases and V by 1 base; bases with no gene match: 3. The length of the CDR3 is 15 residues. This CDR3 is CASSLWTGSGNTIYF. The CDR3 nucleotides are TGCGCCAGCAGCTTGTGGACAGGGAGTGGAAACACCATATATTTT.

Written as DNA, the CDR3 is TGTGCCAGTAGTATATACAGGGAAACCTACAATGAGCAGTTCTTC. Its protein is CASSIYRETYNEQFF. The chain links TRBV19 to TRBJ2-1; tentative D call: TRBD1 (6 bases). The CDR3 totals 15 residues. The ends were cut back, 2 bases at V and 2 bases at J, with 10 bases in the middle. Germline CDR1 reads LNHDA; CDR2 reads SQIVND (reference sequence).

The genes are TRBV6-5 and TRBJ1-6; possibly TRBD1 for D (6 bases). Germline V gene sequence: CDR1 MNHEY, CDR2 SVGAGI. The CDR3 runs to 15 residues. The V and J ends lost 0 bases and 7 bases respectively, with 10 bases between them. CDR3 in amino acids: CASSYSGAINSPLHF. The CDR3 nucleotides read TGTGCCAGCAGTTACTCGGGGGCCATCAATTCACCCCTCCACTTT.

The V call is TRBV7-6, the J call TRBJ2-2; D is uncertain. This CDR3 has 17 amino acids. The germline V gene has CDR1 SGHVS and CDR2 FNYEAQ. V was pared by 5 bases and J by 6 bases, with 22 bases between. The CDR3 nucleotides are TGTGCCAGCAGCCAAACCCGGGTGAGAAATATTCCCGGGGAGCTGTTTTTT. Translated: CASSQTRVRNIPGELFF.

V is TRBV10-1 and J is TRBJ2-1; 8 bases agree with TRBD2. V shed 1 base and J 2 bases; nucleotides not matched to a gene: 4. Germline CDR1 and CDR2: WNHNN and SYGVQD (reference sequence). The CDR3 spans 16 residues. CDR3 amino acids: CASSEFAGGTYNEQFF. The CDR3, as DNA: TGCGCCAGCAGTGAGTTCGCGGGGGGCACCTACAATGAGCAGTTCTTC.

CDR3 protein: CASSFRGSTIYF. The CDR3 bases are TGTGCCAGCAGTTTTCGGGGGAGCACCATATATTTT. The rearrangement uses TRBV28 and TRBJ1-3; weak D call: TRBD1 (5 bases). Germline CDR1 reads MDHEN; CDR2 reads SYDVKM. This CDR3 contains 12 residues. The V gene lost 3 bases and the J gene lost 9 bases, with 9 bases spanning the gap.

The chain has TRBV19 and TRBJ2-7, with 10 nucleotides matching TRBD1. The CDR3 is 15 amino acids. Germline V gene sequence: CDR1 LNHDA, CDR2 SQIVND (reference sequence). The trim removed 10 bases at V and 4 bases at J, leaving 13 bases unmatched. CDR3 nucleotides: TGTGCCACCAACCCCGGGACAGGGGCGGATTACGAGCAGTACTTC. It translates to CATNPGTGADYEQYF.

This clone was counted a single time. In nucleotides, the CDR3 is TGTGCCGGCGCTCCCCGGGACAGGGAGTCCTACGAGCAGTACTTC. Amino acids: CAGAPRDRESYEQYF. J is TRBJ2-7 and V is TRBV6-5, with 9 bases matching TRBD1. Unmatched junction bases numbered 12, after V lost 11 bases and J lost 1 base. The CDR3 contains 15 residues. The germline CDR1 and CDR2 sequences are MNHEY and SVGAGI.

V gene TRBV18 combines with J gene TRBJ2-7; 7 bases are shared with TRBD2. Germline-derived CDR1 and CDR2 are KGHSH and LQKENI. The CDR3 runs to 14 residues. With V trimmed by 6 bases and J by 1 base, 6 bases remained unmatched. The CDR3 coding sequence is TGTGCCAGCTCCCATGCAGCGGGATCCTACGAGCAGTACTTC. Translated: CASSHAAGSYEQYF.

This clone was observed a few times. The J gene is TRBJ1-1, the V gene TRBV5-5; tentatively, D is TRBD1 (6 bases). The germline V gene encodes CDR1 SGHKS and CDR2 YYEKEE (reference sequence). Trimming removed 1 base from V and 1 base from J, with 8 bases in between. The CDR3 totals 14 residues. The CDR3 here is CASSLTGTNTEAFF. The CDR3 coding sequence is TGTGCCAGCAGCTTGACAGGGACGAACACTGAAGCTTTCTTT.